One and the same sample provided the 5 T cell receptor beta chains below, sequenced in a study listed by TCRdb under 2016. The library was built by means of RT-PCR. TCRdb records Illumina MiSeq as the sequencer. The public reads were quality trimmed at Q25 with fastp and then assembled into clones with MiXCR by TCRdb, keeping productive beta chains. CDR3 protein duplicates are merged, each entry listing the most common genes and DNA. The table for this sample lists about 680,000 distinct CDR3 sequences; 14% of them were counted only once. In total, the top ten clones hold 3.6% of the sample. The material sequenced was memory CD4+ T cells from blood. The source is a female donor in good health, serving as a healthy control.

The J gene is TRBJ2-1, the V gene TRBV18, with 13 bases fitting TRBD2. This CDR3 contains 16 residues. Germline V gene data show CDR1 as KGHSH and CDR2 as LQKENI. V lost 4 bases and J lost 6; bases outside the gene matches: 6. The DNA of the CDR3 is TGTGCCAGCTCACAAGGACTAGCGGGGGTGTCCAATGAGCAGTTCTTC. It codes for CASSQGLAGVSNEQFF. Based on the CDR3 plus reference TRBV18 and TRBJ2-1, the full variable domain is NAGVMQNPRHLVRRRGQEARLRCSPMKGHSHVYWYRQLPEEGLKFMVYLQKENIIDESGMPKERFSAEFPKEGPSILRIQQVVRGDSAAYFCASSQGLAGVSNEQFFGPGTRLTVL.

The rearrangement links TRBV25-1 to TRBJ2-7; a weak D match, TRBD2 (7 bases). Between the trimmed V and J ends, which lost 5 bases and 6 bases, there was a span of 23 bases. The CDR3 totals 16 residues. CDR1 is MGHDK and CDR2 is SYGVNS in the germline V gene. The CDR3 DNA follows: TGTGCCAGCAGTAAGGTGGGTCGGGGGGCGACTCCCGAGCAGTACTTC. This sequence encodes CASSKVGRGATPEQYF.

The chain combines TRBV11-3 with TRBJ2-1, with D perhaps matching TRBD1 or TRBD2 (6 bases each). Trimming took off 5 bases at V and 5 bases at J, with 16 bases between the two ends. CDR3 size: 15 residues. The germline V gene has CDR1 SGHNT and CDR2 YENEEA. The CDR3 region has the DNA TGTGCCAGCAGCGTCCGGGGAAGGGGGGACAATGAGCAGTTCTTC. Translated, it gives CASSVRGRGDNEQFF.

This clonotype has at least ten counts. The chain employs TRBV20-1 and TRBJ2-5; D ambiguous. The CDR3 has 13 amino acids. Trimming stripped 3 bases from V and 0 bases from J, with 8 bases between. CDR1 is DFQATT and CDR2 is SNEGSKA in the germline V gene (reference sequence). The DNA of the CDR3 is TGCAGTGCTAGTGACCAATACCAAGAGACCCAGTACTTC. This sequence encodes CSASDQYQETQYF.

This clonotype has a handful of counts. The chain is built from TRBV6-5 and TRBJ2-1; possible D gene TRBD1, 5 bases. V lost 0 bases and J 4 bases, leaving 16 bases between the germline ends. The CDR3 runs to 17 residues. Per the germline V gene, CDR1 is MNHEY and CDR2 is SVGAGI. CDR3 loop: CASSYSPVGAGYNEQFF. The CDR3 nucleotides are TGTGCCAGCAGTTACTCCCCCGTAGGGGCCGGGTACAATGAGCAGTTCTTC.